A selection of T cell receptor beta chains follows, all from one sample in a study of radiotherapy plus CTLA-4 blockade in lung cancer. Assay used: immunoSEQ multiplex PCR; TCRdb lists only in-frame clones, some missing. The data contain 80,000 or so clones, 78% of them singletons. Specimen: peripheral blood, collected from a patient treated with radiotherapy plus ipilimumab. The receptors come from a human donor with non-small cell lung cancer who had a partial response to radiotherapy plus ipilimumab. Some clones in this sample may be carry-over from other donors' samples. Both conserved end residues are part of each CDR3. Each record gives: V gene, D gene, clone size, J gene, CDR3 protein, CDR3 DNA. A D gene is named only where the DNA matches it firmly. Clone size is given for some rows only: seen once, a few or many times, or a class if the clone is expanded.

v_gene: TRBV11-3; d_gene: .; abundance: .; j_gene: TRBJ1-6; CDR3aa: CASSLGAGVRSPLHF; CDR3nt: TGTGCCAGCAGCTTAGGAGCAGGGGTGCGTTCACCCCTCCACTTT
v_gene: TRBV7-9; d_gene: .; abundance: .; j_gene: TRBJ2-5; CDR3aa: CASSFGLVETQYF; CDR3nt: TGTGCCAGCAGCTTCGGTCTAGTAGAGACCCAGTACTTC
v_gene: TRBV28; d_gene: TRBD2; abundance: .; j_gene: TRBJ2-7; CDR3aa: CASRSGGGDEQYF; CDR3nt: TGTGCCAGCAGATCGGGGGGTGGCGACGAGCAGTACTTC
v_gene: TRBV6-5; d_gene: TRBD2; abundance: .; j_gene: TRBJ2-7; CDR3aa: CASSRVLAGGSEQYF; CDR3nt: TGTGCCAGCAGTCGCGTGCTAGCGGGAGGAAGCGAGCAGTACTTC
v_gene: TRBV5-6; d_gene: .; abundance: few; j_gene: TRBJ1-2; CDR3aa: CASSLASGSFYGYTF; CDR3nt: TGTGCCAGCAGCTTAGCGTCGGGGAGCTTCTATGGCTACACCTTC
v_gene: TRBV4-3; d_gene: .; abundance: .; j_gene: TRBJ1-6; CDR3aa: CASSQDNAGNYSPLHF; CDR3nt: TGCGCCAGCAGCCAAGATAACGCAGGGAATTATTCACCCCTCCACTTT
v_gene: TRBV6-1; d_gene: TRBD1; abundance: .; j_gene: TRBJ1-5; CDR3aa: CASSPTGGNNQPQHF; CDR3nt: TGTGCCAGCAGTCCGACAGGGGGCAACAATCAGCCCCAGCATTTT
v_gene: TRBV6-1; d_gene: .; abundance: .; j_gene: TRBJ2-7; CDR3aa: CASSVDRGTYEQYF; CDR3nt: TGTGCCAGCAGTGTGGACAGAGGTACCTACGAGCAGTACTTC
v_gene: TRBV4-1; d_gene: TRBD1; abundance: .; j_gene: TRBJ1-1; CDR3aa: CASSHQTGALNTEAFF; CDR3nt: TGCGCCAGCAGCCATCAGACAGGGGCTCTGAACACTGAAGCTTTCTTT
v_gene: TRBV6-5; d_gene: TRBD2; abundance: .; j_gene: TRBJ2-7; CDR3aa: CASILGGSLLEQYF; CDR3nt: TGTGCCAGCATTCTCGGCGGGAGCCTTCTCGAGCAGTACTTC
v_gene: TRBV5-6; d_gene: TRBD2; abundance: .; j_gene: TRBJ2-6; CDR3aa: CASSPRRRLAATGANVLTF; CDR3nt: TGTGCCAGCAGCCCCCGCCGACGACTAGCGGCTACTGGGGCCAACGTCCTGACTTTC
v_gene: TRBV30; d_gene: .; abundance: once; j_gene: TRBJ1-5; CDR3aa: CAWVRAGRNQPQHF; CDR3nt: TGTGCCTGGGTTCGGGCCGGGAGGAATCAGCCCCAGCATTTT
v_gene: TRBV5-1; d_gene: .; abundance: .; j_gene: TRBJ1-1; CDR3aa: CASSLEQGWTEAFF; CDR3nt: TGCGCCAGCAGCTTGGAGCAGGGATGGACTGAAGCTTTCTTT
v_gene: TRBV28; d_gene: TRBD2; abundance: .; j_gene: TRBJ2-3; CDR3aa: CASSSASAGPPLMGF; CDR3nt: TGTGCCAGCAGCTCTGCCTCAGCGGGACCCCCCTTGATGGGTTTT
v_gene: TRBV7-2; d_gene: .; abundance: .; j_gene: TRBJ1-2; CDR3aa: CASSPPRRDYGYTF; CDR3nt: TGTGCCAGCAGCCCTCCGAGACGGGACTATGGCTACACCTTC
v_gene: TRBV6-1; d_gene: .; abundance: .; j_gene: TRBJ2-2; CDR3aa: CASKATTNTGELFF; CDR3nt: TGTGCCAGCAAGGCGACTACCAACACCGGGGAGCTGTTTTTT
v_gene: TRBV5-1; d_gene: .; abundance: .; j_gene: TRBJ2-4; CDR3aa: CASSLVAGAKNIQYF; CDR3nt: TGCGCCAGCAGCTTGGTGGCGGGAGCCAAAAACATTCAGTACTTC
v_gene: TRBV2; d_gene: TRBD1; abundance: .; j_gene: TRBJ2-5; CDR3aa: CASSPTGTGLETQYF; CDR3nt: TGTGCCAGCAGTCCTACCGGGACAGGGCTAGAGACCCAGTACTTC
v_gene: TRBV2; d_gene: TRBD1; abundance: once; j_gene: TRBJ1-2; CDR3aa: CASSAGQGEVANYGYTF; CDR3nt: TGTGCCAGCAGTGCGGGACAGGGAGAGGTGGCTAACTATGGCTACACCTTC
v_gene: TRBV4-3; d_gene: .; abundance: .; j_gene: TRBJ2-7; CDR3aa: CASSLSRHIGYEQYF; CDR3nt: TGCGCCAGCAGCCTCAGCAGGCACATTGGATACGAGCAGTACTTC
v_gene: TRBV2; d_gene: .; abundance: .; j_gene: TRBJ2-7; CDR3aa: CASSTVGGTYEQYF; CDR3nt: TGTGCCAGCAGTACGGTAGGGGGAACCTACGAGCAGTACTTC
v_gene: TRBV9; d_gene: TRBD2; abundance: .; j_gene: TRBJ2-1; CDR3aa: CASSVSSGGPLGRNEQFF; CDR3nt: TGTGCCAGCAGCGTTTCAAGCGGGGGGCCGCTTGGTAGGAATGAGCAGTTCTTC
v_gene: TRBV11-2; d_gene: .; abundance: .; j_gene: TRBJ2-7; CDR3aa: CASSPGIQDLLEQYF; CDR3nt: TGTGCCAGCAGCCCAGGGATACAGGACCTCCTCGAGCAGTACTTC
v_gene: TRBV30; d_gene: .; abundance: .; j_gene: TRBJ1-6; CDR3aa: CAWPQDSYNSPLHF; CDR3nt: TGTGCCTGGCCACAGGACTCCTATAATTCACCCCTCCACTTT
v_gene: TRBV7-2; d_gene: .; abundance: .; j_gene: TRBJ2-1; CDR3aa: CASSLWAGSNYNEQFF; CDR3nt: TGTGCCAGCAGCTTGTGGGCAGGGTCTAATTACAATGAGCAGTTCTTC
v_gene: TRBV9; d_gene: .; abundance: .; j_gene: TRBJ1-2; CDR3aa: CASSVGGAGEEGYTF; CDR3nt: TGTGCCAGCAGCGTGGGGGGGGCAGGGGAGGAGGGCTACACCTTC
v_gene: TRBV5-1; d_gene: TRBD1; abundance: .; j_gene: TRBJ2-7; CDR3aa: CASSLRQGPTYEQYF; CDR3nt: TGCGCCAGCAGCTTGCGACAGGGTCCTACCTACGAGCAGTACTTC
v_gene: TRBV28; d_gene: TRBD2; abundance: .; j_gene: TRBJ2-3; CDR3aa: CASSSAGRVVDTQYF; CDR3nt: TGTGCCAGCAGCTCAGCGGGAAGGGTTGTAGATACGCAGTATTTT
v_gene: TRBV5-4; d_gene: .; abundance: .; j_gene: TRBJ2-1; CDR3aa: CASSFEEGHSYNEQFF; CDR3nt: TGTGCCAGCAGCTTCGAAGAGGGCCACTCCTACAATGAGCAGTTCTTC
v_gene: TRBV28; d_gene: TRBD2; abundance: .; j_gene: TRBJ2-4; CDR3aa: CASSSWTSGKAKNIQYF; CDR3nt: TGTGCCAGCAGTTCCTGGACTAGCGGGAAAGCCAAAAACATTCAGTACTTC
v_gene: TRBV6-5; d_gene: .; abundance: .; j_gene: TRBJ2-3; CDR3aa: CASSRSGAGGDTQYF; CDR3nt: TGTGCCAGCAGTCGTTCGGGAGCGGGTGGGGATACGCAGTATTTT
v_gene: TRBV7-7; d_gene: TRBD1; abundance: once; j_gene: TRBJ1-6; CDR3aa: CASSLAGDMGTGGYNSPLHF; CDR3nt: TGTGCCAGCAGCTTAGCGGGCGATATGGGGACAGGGGGTTATAATTCACCCCTCCACTTT
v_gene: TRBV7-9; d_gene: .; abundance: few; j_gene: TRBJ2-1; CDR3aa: CASSRRLGAINEQFF; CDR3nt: TGTGCCAGCAGCCGGCGACTAGGAGCCATAAATGAGCAGTTCTTC
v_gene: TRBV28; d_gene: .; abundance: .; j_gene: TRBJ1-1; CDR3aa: CASHSGRGNTEAFF; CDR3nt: TGTGCCAGCCACTCCGGTAGGGGGAACACTGAAGCTTTCTTT
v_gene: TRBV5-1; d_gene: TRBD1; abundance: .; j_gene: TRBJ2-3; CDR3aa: CASSHGQGTDTQYF; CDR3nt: TGCGCCAGCAGCCATGGACAGGGGACAGATACGCAGTATTTT
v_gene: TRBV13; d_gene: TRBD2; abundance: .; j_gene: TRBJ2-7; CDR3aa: CASSLRLAGGYEQYF; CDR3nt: TGTGCCAGCAGCTTGAGACTAGCGGGGGGGTACGAGCAGTACTTC
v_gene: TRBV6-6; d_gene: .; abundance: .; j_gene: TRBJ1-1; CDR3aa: CASRYLSGGNTEAFF; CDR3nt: TGTGCCAGCAGGTACCTTTCGGGAGGGAACACTGAAGCTTTCTTT
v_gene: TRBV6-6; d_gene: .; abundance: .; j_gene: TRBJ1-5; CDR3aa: CASARAANQPQHF; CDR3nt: TGTGCCAGCGCGAGGGCGGCCAATCAGCCCCAGCATTTT
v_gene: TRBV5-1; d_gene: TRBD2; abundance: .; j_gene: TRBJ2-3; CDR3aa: CASSLGLAGADTQYF; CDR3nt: TGCGCCAGCAGCTTGGGGCTAGCGGGGGCAGATACGCAGTATTTT
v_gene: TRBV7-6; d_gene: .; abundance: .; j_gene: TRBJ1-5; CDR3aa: CASSLDDRGILTTQHF; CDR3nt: TGTGCCAGCAGCTTAGATGATCGCGGGATCCTGACGACCCAGCATTTT
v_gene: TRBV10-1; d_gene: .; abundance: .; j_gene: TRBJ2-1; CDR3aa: CASSDRGRRGSYNEQFF; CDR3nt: TGCGCCAGCAGTGACCGCGGCAGGAGGGGCTCCTACAATGAGCAGTTCTTC
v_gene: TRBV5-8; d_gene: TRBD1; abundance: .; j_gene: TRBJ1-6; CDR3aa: CASSSQGKGRGRFKSPLHF; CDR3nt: TGTGCCAGCAGCTCCCAGGGGAAAGGCAGGGGGCGATTTAAGTCACCCCTCCACTTT
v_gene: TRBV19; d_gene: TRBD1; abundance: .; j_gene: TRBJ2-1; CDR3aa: CASSRTGGDNEQFF; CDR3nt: TGTGCCAGTTCTCGGACAGGGGGGGACAATGAGCAGTTCTTC
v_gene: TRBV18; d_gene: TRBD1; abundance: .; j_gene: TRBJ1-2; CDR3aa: CASSPGALGTGEGYTF; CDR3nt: TGTGCCAGCTCACCAGGAGCATTAGGGACAGGGGAAGGCTACACCTTC
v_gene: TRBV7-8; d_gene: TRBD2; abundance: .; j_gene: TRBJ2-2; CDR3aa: CASSLPTSGRDHATGELFF; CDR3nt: TGTGCCAGCAGCTTACCGACTAGCGGGAGGGATCATGCCACCGGGGAGCTGTTTTTT
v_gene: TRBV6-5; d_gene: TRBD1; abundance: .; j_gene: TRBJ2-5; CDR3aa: CASSSTGEWETQYF; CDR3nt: TGTGCCAGCAGTTCGACAGGGGAGTGGGAGACCCAGTACTTC
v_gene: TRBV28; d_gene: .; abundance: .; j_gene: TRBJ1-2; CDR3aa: CASRPWGGLGYGYTF; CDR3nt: TGTGCCAGCAGGCCGTGGGGGGGATTGGGCTATGGCTACACCTTC
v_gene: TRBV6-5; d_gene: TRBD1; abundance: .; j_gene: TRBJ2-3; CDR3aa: CASSLRTGTDTQYF; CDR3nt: TGTGCCAGCAGCCTACGGACAGGGACAGATACGCAGTATTTT
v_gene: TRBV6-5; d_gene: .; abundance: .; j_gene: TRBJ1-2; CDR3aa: CASSYGQGDYGYTF; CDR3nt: TGTGCCAGCAGTTACGGGCAGGGCGACTATGGCTACACCTTC
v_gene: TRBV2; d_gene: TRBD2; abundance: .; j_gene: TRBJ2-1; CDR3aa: CASSSGTSGYNEQFF; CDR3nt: TGTGCCAGCAGTTCCGGGACTAGCGGTTACAATGAGCAGTTCTTC
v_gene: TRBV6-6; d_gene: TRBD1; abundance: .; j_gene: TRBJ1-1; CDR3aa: CASSFDRGYAEAFF; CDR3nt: TGTGCCAGCAGTTTTGACAGGGGCTATGCGGAAGCTTTCTTT
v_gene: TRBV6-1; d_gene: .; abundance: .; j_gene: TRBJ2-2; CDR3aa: CASSWTLNTGELFF; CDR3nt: TGTGCCAGCAGCTGGACATTGAACACCGGGGAGCTGTTTTTT